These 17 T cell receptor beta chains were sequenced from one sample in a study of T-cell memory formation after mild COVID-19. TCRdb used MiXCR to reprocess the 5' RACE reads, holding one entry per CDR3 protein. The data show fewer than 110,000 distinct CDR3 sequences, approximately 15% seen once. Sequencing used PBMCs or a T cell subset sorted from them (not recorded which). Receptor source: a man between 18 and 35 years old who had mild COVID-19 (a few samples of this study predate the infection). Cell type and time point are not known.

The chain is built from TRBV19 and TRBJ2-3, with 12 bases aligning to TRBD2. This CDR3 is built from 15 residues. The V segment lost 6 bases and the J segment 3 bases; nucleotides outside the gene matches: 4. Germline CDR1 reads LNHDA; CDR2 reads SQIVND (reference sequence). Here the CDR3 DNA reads TGTGCCAGTAGAAGTGGACTAGCGGGGACAGATACGCAGTATTTT. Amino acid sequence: CASRSGLAGTDTQYF.

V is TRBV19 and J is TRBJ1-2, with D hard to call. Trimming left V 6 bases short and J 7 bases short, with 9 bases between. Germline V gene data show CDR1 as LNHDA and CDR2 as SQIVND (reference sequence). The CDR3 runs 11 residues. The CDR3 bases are TGTGCCAGTAGCTCTTTTGGTGGCTACACCTTC. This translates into CASSSFGGYTF.

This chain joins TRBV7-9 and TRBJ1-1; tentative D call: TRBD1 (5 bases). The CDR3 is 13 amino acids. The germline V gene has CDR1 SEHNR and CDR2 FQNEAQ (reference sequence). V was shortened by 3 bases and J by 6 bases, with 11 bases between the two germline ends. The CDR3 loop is CASSFTQDPEAFF. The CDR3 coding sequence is TGTGCCAGCAGCTTCACACAGGACCCTGAAGCTTTCTTT.

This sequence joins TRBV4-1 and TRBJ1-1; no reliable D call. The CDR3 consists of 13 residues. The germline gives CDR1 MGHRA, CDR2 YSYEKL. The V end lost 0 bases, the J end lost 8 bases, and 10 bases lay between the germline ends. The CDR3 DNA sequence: TGCGCCAGCAGCCAAGACCACGGAGTAGAAGCTTTCTTT. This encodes CASSQDHGVEAFF.

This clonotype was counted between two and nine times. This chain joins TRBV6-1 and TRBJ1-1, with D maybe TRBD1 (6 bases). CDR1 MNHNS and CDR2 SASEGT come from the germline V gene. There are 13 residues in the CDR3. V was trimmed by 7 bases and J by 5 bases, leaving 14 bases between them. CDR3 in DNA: TGTGCCAGCATCAGGGGAGTTCGGACTGAAGCTTTCTTT. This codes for CASIRGVRTEAFF.

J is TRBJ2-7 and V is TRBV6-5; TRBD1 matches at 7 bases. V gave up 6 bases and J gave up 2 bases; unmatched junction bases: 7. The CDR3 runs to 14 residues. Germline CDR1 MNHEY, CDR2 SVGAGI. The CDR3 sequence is CASSPSQGTYEQYF. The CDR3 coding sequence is TGTGCCAGCAGCCCCTCACAGGGGACCTACGAGCAGTACTTC.

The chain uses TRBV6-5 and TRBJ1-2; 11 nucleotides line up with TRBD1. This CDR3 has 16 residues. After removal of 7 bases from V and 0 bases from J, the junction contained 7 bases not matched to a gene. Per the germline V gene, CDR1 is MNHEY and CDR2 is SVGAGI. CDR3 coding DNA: TGTGCCAGCACCCGGGACAGGGGGTTTGCTAACTATGGCTACACCTTC. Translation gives CASTRDRGFANYGYTF.

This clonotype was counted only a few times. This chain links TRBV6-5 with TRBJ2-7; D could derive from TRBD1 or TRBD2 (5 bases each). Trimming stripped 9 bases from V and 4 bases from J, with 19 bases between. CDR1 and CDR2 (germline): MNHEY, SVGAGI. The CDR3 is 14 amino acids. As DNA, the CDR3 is TGTGCCAGTCTAGGGGACGCAAGATTTTACGAGCAGTACTTC. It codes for CASLGDARFYEQYF.

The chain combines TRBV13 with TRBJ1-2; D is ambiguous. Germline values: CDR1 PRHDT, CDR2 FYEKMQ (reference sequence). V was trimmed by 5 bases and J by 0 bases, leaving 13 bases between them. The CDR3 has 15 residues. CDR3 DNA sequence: TGTGCCAGCAGCCCCGCCGGGATGTCTAACTATGGCTACACCTTC. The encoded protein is CASSPAGMSNYGYTF.

The CDR3 loop is CASSIHGGTYEQYV. In DNA form, the CDR3 reads TGTGCCAGCAGTATACACGGGGGGACCTACGAGCAGTACGTC. The chain uses TRBV6-2 or TRBV6-3 and TRBJ2-7; 7 positions match TRBD2. CDR3 length: 14 residues. From germline, CDR1 is MNHEY and CDR2 SVGEGT. V was clipped by 5 bases and J by 2 bases; unmatched bases: 6.

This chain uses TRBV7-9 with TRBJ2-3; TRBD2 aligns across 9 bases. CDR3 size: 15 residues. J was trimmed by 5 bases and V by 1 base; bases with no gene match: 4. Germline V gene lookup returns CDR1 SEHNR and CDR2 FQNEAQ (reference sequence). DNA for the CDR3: TGTGCCAGCAGCTTAGTGGCTAGCGGGGAAGATACGCAGTATTTT. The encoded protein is CASSLVASGEDTQYF. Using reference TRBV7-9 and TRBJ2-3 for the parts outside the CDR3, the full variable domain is DTGVSQNPRHKITKRGQNVTFRCDPISEHNRLYWYRQTLGQGPEFLTYFQNEAQLEKSRLLSDRFSAERPKGSFSTLEIQRTEQGDSAMYLCASSLVASGEDTQYFGPGTRLTVL.

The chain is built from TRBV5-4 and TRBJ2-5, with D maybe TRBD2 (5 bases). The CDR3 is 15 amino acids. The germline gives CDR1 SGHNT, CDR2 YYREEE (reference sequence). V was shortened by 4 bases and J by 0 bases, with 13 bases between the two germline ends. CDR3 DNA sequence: TGTGCCAGCAGCCGGATGGGAGAGTACCAAGAGACCCAGTACTTC. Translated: CASSRMGEYQETQYF. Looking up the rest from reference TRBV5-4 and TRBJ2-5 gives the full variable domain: ETGVTQSPTHLIKTRGQQVTLRCSSQSGHNTVSWYQQALGQGPQFIFQYYREEENGRGNFPPRFSGLQFPNYSSELNVNALELDDSALYLCASSRMGEYQETQYFGPGTRLLVL.

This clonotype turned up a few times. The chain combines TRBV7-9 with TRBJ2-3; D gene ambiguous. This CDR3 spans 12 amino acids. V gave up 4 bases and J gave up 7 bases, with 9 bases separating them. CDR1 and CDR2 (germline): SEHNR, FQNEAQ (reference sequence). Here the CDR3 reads CASSSETNTQYF. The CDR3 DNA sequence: TGTGCCAGCAGCTCAGAGACAAATACGCAGTATTTT.

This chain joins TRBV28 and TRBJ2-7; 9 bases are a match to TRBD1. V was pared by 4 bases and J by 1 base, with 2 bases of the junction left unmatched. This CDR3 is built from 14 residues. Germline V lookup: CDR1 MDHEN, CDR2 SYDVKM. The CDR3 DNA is TGTGCCAGCAGTTCCGGGACAGGGTCCTACGAGCAGTACGTC. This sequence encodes CASSSGTGSYEQYV.

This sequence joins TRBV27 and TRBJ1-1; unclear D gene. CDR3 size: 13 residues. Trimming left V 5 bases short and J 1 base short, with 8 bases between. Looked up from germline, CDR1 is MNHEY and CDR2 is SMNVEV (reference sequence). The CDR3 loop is CASSQEQNTEAFF. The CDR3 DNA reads TGTGCCAGCAGTCAAGAACAGAACACTGAAGCTTTCTTT.

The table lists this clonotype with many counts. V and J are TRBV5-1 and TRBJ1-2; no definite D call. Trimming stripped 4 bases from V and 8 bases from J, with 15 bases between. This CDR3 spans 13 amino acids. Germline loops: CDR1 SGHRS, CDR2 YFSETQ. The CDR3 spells CASSKLQLGGYTF. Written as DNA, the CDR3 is TGCGCCAGCAGCAAATTACAACTAGGCGGCTACACCTTC.

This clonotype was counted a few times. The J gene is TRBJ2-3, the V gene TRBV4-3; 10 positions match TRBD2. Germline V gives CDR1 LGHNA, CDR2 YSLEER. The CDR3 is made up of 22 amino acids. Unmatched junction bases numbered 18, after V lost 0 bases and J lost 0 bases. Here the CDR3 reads CASSQDGSKAGGFTTSTDTQYF. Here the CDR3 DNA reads TGCGCCAGCAGCCAAGATGGGAGTAAAGCGGGGGGGTTTACAACTAGCACAGATACGCAGTATTTT.